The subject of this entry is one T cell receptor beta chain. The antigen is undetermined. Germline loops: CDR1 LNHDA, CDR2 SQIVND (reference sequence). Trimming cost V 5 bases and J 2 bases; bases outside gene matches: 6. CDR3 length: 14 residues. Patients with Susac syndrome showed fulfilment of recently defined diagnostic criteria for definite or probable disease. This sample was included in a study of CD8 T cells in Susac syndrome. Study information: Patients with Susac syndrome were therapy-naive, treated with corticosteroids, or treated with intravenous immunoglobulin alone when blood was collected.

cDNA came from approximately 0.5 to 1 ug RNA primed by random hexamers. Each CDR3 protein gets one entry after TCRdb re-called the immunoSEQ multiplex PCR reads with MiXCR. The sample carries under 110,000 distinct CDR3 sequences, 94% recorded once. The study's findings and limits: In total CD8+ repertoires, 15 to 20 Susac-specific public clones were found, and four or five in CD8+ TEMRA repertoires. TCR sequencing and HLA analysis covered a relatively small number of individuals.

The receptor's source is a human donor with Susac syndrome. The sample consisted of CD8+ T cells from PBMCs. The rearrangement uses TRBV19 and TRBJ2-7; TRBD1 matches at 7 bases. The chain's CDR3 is CASSPTGNPYEQYF. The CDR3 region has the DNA TGTGCCAGTAGTCCGACAGGGAACCCCTACGAGCAGTACTTC.